The clone carrying this TCR beta chain was seen a handful of times. Its target is not known. The sample comes from a study of cytomegalovirus exposure and HLA in healthy donors. CDR3 length equals 14 residues. V lost 1 base, J lost 2 bases, and 1 base stayed unmatched. Per germline, CDR1 SGHDN and CDR2 FVKESK. Study-wide findings and caveats: A few of the chains that were CMV-associated were confirmed in vitro to be specific for CMV antigens.

The PCR employed 60 Vbeta primers together with 13 Jbeta primers. Generated by immunoSEQ multiplex PCR, the TCRdb table keeps only in-frame clones and is missing some. The repertoire includes roughly 170,000 clones, 80% to 90% of them detected once, and around 1.2% sits in the top ten. Healthy donors of bone marrow made up the group. The genes are TRBV14 and TRBJ2-7, with 8 bases identical to TRBD2. The sequenced sample consisted of PBMCs. This TCR was recovered from a girl aged 2 to 10 in good health and CMV-seropositive. CDR3 bases: TGTGCCAGCAGCCAAGTAGCGGGACCCTACGAGCAGTACTTC. Protein sequence: CASSQVAGPYEQYF.